In its sample, the clone carrying this T cell receptor beta chain was seen a few times. Via MiXCR, TCRdb re-called the PCR reads, giving one row per CDR3 protein. The sample has about 320,000 distinct CDR3 sequences, over 20% seen once; the top ten hold 0.81%. The data are from a study of molecular identifiers for immune sequencing clone quantification. Libraries of naive CD8 cells were prepared from about 20,000 to 1,000,000 sorted cells using 10%, 30% or 50% RNA. The CDR3 sequence is 14 residues long. V was cut by 5 bases and J by 1 base, with 8 bases left in between. The germline CDR1 and CDR2 sequences are SEHNR and FQNEAQ (reference sequence).

This TCR was recovered from a human donor in good health. Some libraries in this study had Jurkat cell RNA spiked in. The V call is TRBV7-9, the J call TRBJ2-2; D call uncertain. Material for sequencing was naive CD8+ T cells from blood, with Jurkat cell RNA spiked in. Subset denoted: FACS-sorted CD8+CD4-CCR7+CD45RA+ naive T cells. The CDR3 DNA follows: TGTGCCAGCAGCCTAAACAAGAACACCGGGGAGCTGTTTTTT. Translation gives CASSLNKNTGELFF.